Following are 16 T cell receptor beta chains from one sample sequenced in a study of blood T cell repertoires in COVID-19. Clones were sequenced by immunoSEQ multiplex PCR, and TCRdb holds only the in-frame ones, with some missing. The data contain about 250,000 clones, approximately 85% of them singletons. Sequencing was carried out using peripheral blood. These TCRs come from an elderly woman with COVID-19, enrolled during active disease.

In DNA form, the CDR3 reads TGTGCCAGCAGCCCCGACAGGGGACTGAACACTGAAGCTTTCTTT. Translating gives CASSPDRGLNTEAFF. The J gene is TRBJ1-1, the V gene TRBV5-4, with 8 bases fitting TRBD1. V shed 4 bases and J 0 bases; nucleotides not matched to a gene: 5. This CDR3 region has 15 residues. Germline loops: CDR1 SGHNT, CDR2 YYREEE (reference sequence).

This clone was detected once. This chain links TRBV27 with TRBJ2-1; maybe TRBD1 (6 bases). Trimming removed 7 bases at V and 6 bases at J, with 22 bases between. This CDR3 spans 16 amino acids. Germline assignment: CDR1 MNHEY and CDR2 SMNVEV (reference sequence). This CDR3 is CASISQGQFLGNEQFF. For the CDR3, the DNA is TGTGCCAGCATCTCGCAGGGGCAATTCTTAGGCAATGAGCAGTTCTTC.

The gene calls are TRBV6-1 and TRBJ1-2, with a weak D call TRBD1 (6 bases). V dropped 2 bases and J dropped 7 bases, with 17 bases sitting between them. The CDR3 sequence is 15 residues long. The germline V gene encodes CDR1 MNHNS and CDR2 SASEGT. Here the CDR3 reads CASSEYTGISGGYTF. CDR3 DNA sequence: TGTGCCAGCAGTGAATATACAGGGATTTCGGGTGGCTACACCTTC.

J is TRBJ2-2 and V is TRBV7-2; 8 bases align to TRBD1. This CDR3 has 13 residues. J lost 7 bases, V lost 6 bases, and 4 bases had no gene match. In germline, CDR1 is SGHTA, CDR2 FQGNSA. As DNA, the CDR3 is TGTGCCAGCAGTTCACAGGGGGACGGGGAGCTGTTTTTT. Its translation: CASSSQGDGELFF.

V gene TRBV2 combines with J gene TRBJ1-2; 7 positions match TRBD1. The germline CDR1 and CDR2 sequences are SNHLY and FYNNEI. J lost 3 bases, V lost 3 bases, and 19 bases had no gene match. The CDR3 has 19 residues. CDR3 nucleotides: TGTGCCAGCAGTGACCCCAAGGGGCAGGGGGATATAGGGTACTATGGCTACACCTTC. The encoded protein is CASSDPKGQGDIGYYGYTF.

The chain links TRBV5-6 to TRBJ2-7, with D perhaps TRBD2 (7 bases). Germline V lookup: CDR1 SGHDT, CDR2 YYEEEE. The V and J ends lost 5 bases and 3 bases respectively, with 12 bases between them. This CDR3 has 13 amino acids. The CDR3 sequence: CASREGGCYEQYV. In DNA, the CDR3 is TGTGCCAGCAGGGAGGGGGGGTGCTACGAGCAGTACGTC.

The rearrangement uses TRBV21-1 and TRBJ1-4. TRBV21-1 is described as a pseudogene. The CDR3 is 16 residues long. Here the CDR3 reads CASSKALVGGSEKLFF. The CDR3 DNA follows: TGTGCCAGCAGCAAAGCGCTAGTCGGTGGAAGTGAAAAACTGTTTTTT.

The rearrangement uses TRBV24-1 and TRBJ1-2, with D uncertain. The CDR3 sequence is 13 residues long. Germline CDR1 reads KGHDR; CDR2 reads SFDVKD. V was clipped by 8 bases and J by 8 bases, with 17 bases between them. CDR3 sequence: CATKWALCRGYTF. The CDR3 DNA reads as TGTGCCACCAAGTGGGCCTTATGTAGAGGCTACACCTTC.

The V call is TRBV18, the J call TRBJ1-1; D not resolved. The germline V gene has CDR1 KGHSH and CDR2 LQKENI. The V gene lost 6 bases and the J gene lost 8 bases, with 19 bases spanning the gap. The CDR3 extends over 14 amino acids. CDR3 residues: CASSGREPVQEAFF. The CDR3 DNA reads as TGTGCCAGCTCCGGGCGGGAGCCCGTTCAGGAAGCTTTCTTT. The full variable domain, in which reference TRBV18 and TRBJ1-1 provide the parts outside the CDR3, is NAGVMQNPRHLVRRRGQEARLRCSPMKGHSHVYWYRQLPEEGLKFMVYLQKENIIDESGMPKERFSAEFPKEGPSILRIQQVVRGDSAAYFCASSGREPVQEAFFGQGTRLTVV.

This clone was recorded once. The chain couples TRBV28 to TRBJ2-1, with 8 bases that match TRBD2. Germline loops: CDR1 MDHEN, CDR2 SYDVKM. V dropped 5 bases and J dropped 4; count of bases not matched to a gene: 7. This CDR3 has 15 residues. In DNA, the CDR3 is TGTGCCAGCAGTCCGTCAGCGGGGGTTTACAATGAGCAGTTCTTC. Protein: CASSPSAGVYNEQFF.

DNA of the CDR3: TGTGCCAGCAGTTTCGTCGACAGGAGATTGAACACTGAAGCTTTCTTT. Translation gives CASSFVDRRLNTEAFF. The chain is built from TRBV28 and TRBJ1-1, with D perhaps TRBD1 (6 bases). Trimming shortened V by 3 bases and J by 0 bases, and 14 bases separated the two germline ends. The germline CDR1 and CDR2 sequences are MDHEN and SYDVKM. This CDR3 spans 16 amino acids.

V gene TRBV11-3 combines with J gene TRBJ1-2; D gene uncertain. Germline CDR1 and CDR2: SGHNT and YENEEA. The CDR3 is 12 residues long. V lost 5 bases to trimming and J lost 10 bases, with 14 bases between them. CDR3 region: CASSQQKDNYTF. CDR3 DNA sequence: TGTGCCAGCAGCCAACAGAAAGACAACTACACCTTC. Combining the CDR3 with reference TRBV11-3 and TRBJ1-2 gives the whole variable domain EAGVVQSPRYKIIEKKQPVAFWCNPISGHNTLYWYLQNLGQGPELLIRYENEEAVDDSQLPKDRFSAERLKGVDSTLKIQPAELGDSAVYLCASSQQKDNYTFGSGTRLTVV.

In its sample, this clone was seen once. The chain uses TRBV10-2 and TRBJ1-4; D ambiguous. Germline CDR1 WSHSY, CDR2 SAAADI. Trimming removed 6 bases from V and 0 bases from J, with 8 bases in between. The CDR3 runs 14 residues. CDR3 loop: CASRTGTTNEKLFF. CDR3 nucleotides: TGCGCCAGCAGGACCGGGACAACTAATGAAAAACTGTTTTTT.

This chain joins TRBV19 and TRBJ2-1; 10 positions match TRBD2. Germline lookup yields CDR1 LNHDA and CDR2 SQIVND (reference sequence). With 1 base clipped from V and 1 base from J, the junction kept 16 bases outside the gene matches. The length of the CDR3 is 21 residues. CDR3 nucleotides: TGTGCCAGTAGTATAGGCCTCCCGGCTAGCGGGGGCGAGTTGTCCTACAATGAGCAGTTCTTC. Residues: CASSIGLPASGGELSYNEQFF.

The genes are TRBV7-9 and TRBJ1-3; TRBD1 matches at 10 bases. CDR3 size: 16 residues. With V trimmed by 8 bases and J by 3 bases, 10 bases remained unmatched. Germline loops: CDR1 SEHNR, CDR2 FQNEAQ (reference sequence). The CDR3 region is CASDPGQGLGGNTIYF. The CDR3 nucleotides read TGTGCCAGCGATCCGGGACAGGGGTTGGGTGGAAACACCATATATTTT.

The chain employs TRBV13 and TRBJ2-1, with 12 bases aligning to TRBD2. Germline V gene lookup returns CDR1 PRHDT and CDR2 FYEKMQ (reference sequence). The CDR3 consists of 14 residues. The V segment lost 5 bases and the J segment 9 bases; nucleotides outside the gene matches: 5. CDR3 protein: CASSRTSGEGEQFF. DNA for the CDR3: TGTGCCAGCAGCCGGACTAGCGGGGAGGGTGAGCAGTTCTTC.